This T cell receptor (beta chain) is drawn from a study of blood T cell repertoires in COVID-19. How the authors handled the data: Estimation of nucleated cell counts relied on the amplification of reference gene primers. Sequencing used immunoSEQ multiplex PCR; TCRdb keeps in-frame clones, though not all of them. V, J and clone size are those of that table, while D and trimming were read from the DNA. Of about half a million clones in the sample, 75% to 90% were seen once. The clonotype originates from a woman aged 55-75 years who had recovered from COVID-19. Sequences were obtained from PBMCs or T cells enriched from blood (not recorded which).

Here the CDR3 DNA reads TGTGCCAGCAGTCGCAGGTTACTCGGTACAACTAATGAAAAACTGTTTTTT. Translating gives CASSRRLLGTTNEKLFF. The chain recombines TRBV6-6 with TRBJ1-4; D unresolved. In germline, CDR1 is MNHNY, CDR2 SVGAGI (reference sequence). This CDR3 is 17 amino acids long. Trimming took off 5 bases at V and 0 bases at J, with 16 bases between the two ends.